The rows below give T cell receptor beta chains drawn from one sample of a study of T cell repertoires in ileal Crohn's disease. Produced via immunoSEQ multiplex PCR; TCRdb's table is partial and in-frame only. Of about 2,200 clones in the sample, roughly 60% were seen once. Material: ileal tissue. Every receptor here comes from an adult with Crohn's disease. CDR3s include the opening cysteine and the closing phenylalanine or tryptophan. D genes are given only for firm matches. A clone size is listed for some rows: how often the clone was seen (once, few, many), or a class if it is expanded.

TRBJ1-3 few TRBV6-1 TRBD1 CASGGQASGNTIYF TGTGCCAGCGGAGGACAGGCCTCTGGAAACACCATATATTTT
TRBJ2-1 NA TRBV7-8 NA CASSPGGRDEQFF TGTGCCAGCAGCCCCGGGGGGCGGGATGAGCAGTTCTTC
TRBJ2-7 NA TRBV25-1 NA CASSELAGYEQYF TGTGCCAGCAGTGAATTGGCGGGATACGAGCAGTACTTC
TRBJ1-4 few TRBV14 TRBD1 CASSKNRGRNEKLFF TGTGCCAGCTCAAAGAACAGGGGGCGAAATGAAAAACTGTTTTTT
TRBJ1-5 NA TRBV5-1 NA CASSEGSNQPQHF TGCGCCAGCAGCGAGGGAAGCAATCAGCCCCAGCATTTT
TRBJ1-1 NA TRBV18 NA CASSPLLNTEAFF TGTGCCAGCTCACCACTCTTGAACACTGAAGCTTTCTTT
TRBJ2-4 NA TRBV18 NA CASSPQLAKNIQYF TGTGCCAGCTCACCACAACTAGCCAAAAACATTCAGTACTTC
TRBJ1-1 NA TRBV10-3 NA CATTTGTRDTEAFF TGTGCCACCACAACAGGGACGAGGGACACTGAAGCTTTCTTT
TRBJ2-7 NA TRBV6-1 NA CASSELLTSYEQYF TGTGCCAGCAGTGAACTTCTGACTTCCTACGAGCAGTACTTC
TRBJ2-3 few TRBV7-6 NA CASLEGLQPSTDTQYF TGTGCCAGCTTGGAGGGGCTCCAGCCCAGCACAGATACGCAGTATTTT
TRBJ2-7 few TRBV7-2 NA CASSLEALYEQYF TGTGCCAGCAGCTTAGAAGCCCTCTACGAGCAGTACTTC
TRBJ2-5 few TRBV5-6 TRBD1 CASSLRTGKGQETQYF TGTGCCAGCAGCCTACGGACAGGGAAGGGCCAAGAGACCCAGTACTTC
TRBJ1-5 few TRBV6-1 NA CASTSGSNQPQHF TGTGCCAGTACTTCCGGGAGCAATCAGCCCCAGCATTTT
TRBJ2-7 once TRBV6-1 NA CASSDGGLLTYEQYF TGTGCCAGCAGTGATGGGGGACTCCTAACCTACGAGCAGTACTTC
TRBJ2-3 NA TRBV7-2 TRBD2 CASSWYGGVTDTQYF TGTGCCAGCAGCTGGTATGGGGGGGTCACAGATACGCAGTATTTT
TRBJ1-2 once TRBV2 TRBD1 CASSERRGIYGYTF TGTGCCAGCAGTGAGCGCAGGGGGATATATGGCTACACCTTC
TRBJ2-1 NA TRBV5-1 TRBD2 CASNFMASGYNEQFF TGCGCCAGCAATTTTATGGCTAGCGGATACAATGAGCAGTTCTTC
TRBJ1-1 once TRBV6-1 NA CASRSVAGNTEAFF TGTGCCAGCAGGTCTGTTGCAGGGAACACTGAAGCTTTCTTT
TRBJ1-6 NA TRBV7-2 TRBD1 CASSRQGALKSPLHF TGTGCCAGCAGCCGACAGGGGGCATTAAAGTCACCCCTCCACTTT
TRBJ1-2 NA TRBV7-8 TRBD1 CASSLGDSLYGYTF TGTGCCAGCAGCTTAGGGGACAGCCTCTATGGCTACACCTTC
TRBJ1-6 NA TRBV4-1 TRBD1 CASSQDPAGTDNSPLHF TGCGCCAGCAGCCAAGATCCAGCCGGGACAGATAATTCACCCCTCCACTTT
TRBJ2-7 large TRBV4-1 TRBD1 CASSRGQGGEQYF TGCGCCAGCAGCCGGGGACAGGGCGGCGAGCAGTACTTC
TRBJ2-5 few TRBV27 NA CASSLKEPGSSPGPQETQYF TGTGCCAGCAGTTTAAAGGAGCCAGGGTCTTCTCCCGGTCCCCAAGAGACCCAGTACTTC
TRBJ2-5 NA TRBV29-1 TRBD1 CSVEGGQGDLETQYF TGCAGCGTTGAAGGAGGACAGGGTGATTTAGAGACCCAGTACTTC